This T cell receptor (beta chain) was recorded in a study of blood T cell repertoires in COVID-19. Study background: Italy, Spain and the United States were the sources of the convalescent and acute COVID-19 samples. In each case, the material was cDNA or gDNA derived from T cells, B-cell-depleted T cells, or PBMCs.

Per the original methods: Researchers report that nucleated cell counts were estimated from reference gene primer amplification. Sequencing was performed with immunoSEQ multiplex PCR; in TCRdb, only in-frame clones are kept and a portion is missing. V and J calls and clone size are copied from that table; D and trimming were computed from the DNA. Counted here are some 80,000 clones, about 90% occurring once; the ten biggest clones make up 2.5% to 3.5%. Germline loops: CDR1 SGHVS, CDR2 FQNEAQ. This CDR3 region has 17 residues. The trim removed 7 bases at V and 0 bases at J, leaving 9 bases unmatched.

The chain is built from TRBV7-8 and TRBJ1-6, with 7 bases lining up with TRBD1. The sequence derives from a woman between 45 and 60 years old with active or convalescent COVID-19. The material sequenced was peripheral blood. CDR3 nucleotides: TGTGCCAGCACCCGGCGGGACAGAATCTCCTATAATTCACCCCTCCACTTT. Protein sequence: CASTRRDRISYNSPLHF.